This TCR beta chain emerged from a study of blood T cell repertoires in COVID-19. Study-level background: Italy, Spain and the United States were the sources of the convalescent and acute COVID-19 samples. T cells, B-cell-depleted T cells, or PBMCs supplied cDNA or gDNA.

There are a few counts of this clone. Authors' data handling: Reference gene primers were amplified, and this amplification served to estimate nucleated cell counts. Sequencing used immunoSEQ multiplex PCR; TCRdb keeps in-frame clones, though not all of them. The V and J calls and clone size come from that table; D and trimming were worked out from the DNA. The sample has 180,000 or so clones; 84% are singletons. The sample consisted of peripheral blood. This receptor was identified in a human donor with acute or convalescent COVID-19. The donor label of this sample is uncertain.

This CDR3 is CASSLNSGGRSYNEQFF. The CDR3 DNA is TGTGCCAGCAGCTTAAATTCAGGGGGACGCTCCTACAATGAGCAGTTCTTC. V usage is TRBV7-3 and J usage is TRBJ2-1, with TRBD1 identical over 7 bases. Trimming cost V 1 base and J 0 bases; bases outside gene matches: 6. The germline V gene encodes CDR1 SGHTA and CDR2 FQGTGA. The CDR3 runs 17 residues.